The T cell receptor beta chain described here comes from a study of shared clonotypes between healthy human individuals. Notes on the study in general: Roughly 5% of naive CD4 clonotypes were common to several donors.

Notes on this clone: Its specificity is not known.

At a deep level, the assay was run. Roughly 200 ng DNA, 30,000 or so T cell genomes, went into each sorted-subset replicate PCR. Some clones are missing from TCRdb's copy, which holds only in-frame ones; the method was immunoSEQ multiplex PCR. The data show over 1.5 million clones, 95% to 99% seen once. There are 17 residues in the CDR3. The germline CDR1 and CDR2 sequences are MDHEN and SYDVKM. V lost 4 bases, J lost 5 bases, and 15 bases stayed unmatched. This receptor was obtained from a young man in good health. The specimen was naive CD4+ T cells sorted from blood. Subset noted: CD45RA+ positively selected. The V call is TRBV28, the J call TRBJ2-7; 9 positions match TRBD2. CDR3 protein: CASSSSRGAGGIHEQYF. CDR3 DNA sequence: TGTGCCAGCAGTTCCTCCCGGGGAGCGGGAGGTATCCACGAGCAGTACTTC.